A single sample gave rise to the 24 T cell receptor beta chains below, sequenced in a study of patients and donors after allogeneic stem cell transplantation. TCRdb reprocessed the RT-PCR reads with MiXCR, giving one entry per CDR3 protein. The sample yields approximately 200,000 distinct CDR3 sequences, around 41% seen once. Sequenced material: blood, either unsorted or a sorted T cell fraction (not recorded which). The receptors were sampled from a human donor who was either an allogeneic HSCT recipient or a stem cell or donor lymphocyte infusion donor (not recorded which). It is not recorded whose cells these are; they may come from a transplant donor.

In nucleotides, the CDR3 is TGCAGTGCCCGAGAGCGGGACTACTATGGCTACACCTTC. Translated, it gives CSARERDYYGYTF. The chain uses TRBV20-1 and TRBJ1-2; weak D call: TRBD1 (5 bases). CDR3 length: 13 amino acids. V was pared by 6 bases and J by 3 bases, with 14 bases between. Looked up from germline, CDR1 is DFQATT and CDR2 is SNEGSKA (reference sequence).

V usage is TRBV6-6 and J usage is TRBJ2-5; 7 bases line up with TRBD1. The CDR3 contains 12 residues. CDR1 and CDR2 from the germline V gene are MNHNY and SVGAGI (reference sequence). Unmatched junction bases numbered 2, after V lost 6 bases and J lost 4 bases. The chain's CDR3 is CASRNRGETQYF. The DNA for the CDR3 is TGTGCCAGCAGAAACAGGGGAGAGACCCAGTACTTC.

This clonotype was seen a few times. This chain uses TRBV20-1 with TRBJ2-1, with 9 bases fitting TRBD2. V lost 1 base, J lost 4 bases, and 8 bases stayed unmatched. The germline CDR1 and CDR2 sequences are DFQATT and SNEGSKA (reference sequence). The CDR3 runs to 16 residues. CDR3 sequence: CSARGRAGGPYNEQFF. CDR3 DNA sequence: TGCAGTGCTAGAGGACGAGCGGGGGGCCCATACAATGAGCAGTTCTTC.

This clonotype was seen a handful of times. CDR3 DNA: TGCAGTGCTCTACCCGGGACACTGAACACCGGGGAGCTGTTTTTT. It specifies CSALPGTLNTGELFF. The chain is built from TRBV20-1 and TRBJ2-2; a weak D match, TRBD1 (6 bases). This CDR3 has 15 amino acids. CDR1 DFQATT and CDR2 SNEGSKA come from the germline V gene (reference sequence). V shed 5 bases and J shed 1 base, with 14 bases lying between them.

There are a few counts of this clonotype. The V and J genes are TRBV19 and TRBJ1-1, with no clear D. Germline CDR1 reads LNHDA; CDR2 reads SQIVND (reference sequence). The length of the CDR3 is 14 residues. Between the trimmed V and J ends, which lost 5 bases and 3 bases, there was a span of 13 bases. The CDR3 reads CASSPQVGDTEAFF. The CDR3 region has the DNA TGTGCCAGTAGTCCGCAGGTCGGGGACACTGAAGCTTTCTTT.

In its sample, this clonotype was seen a few times. V gene TRBV20-1 combines with J gene TRBJ1-1, with a weak D call TRBD1 (6 bases). Germline CDR1 reads DFQATT; CDR2 reads SNEGSKA (reference sequence). The CDR3 contains 14 residues. The V and J ends lost 1 base and 1 base respectively, with 10 bases between them. The CDR3 sequence is CSARVQGRNTEAFF. CDR3 DNA sequence: TGCAGTGCTAGAGTGCAGGGGAGGAACACTGAAGCTTTCTTT.

This chain joins TRBV24-1 and TRBJ2-1; D gene uncertain. Trimming cost V 4 bases and J 3 bases, with 18 bases left between them. The CDR3 runs to 17 residues. Looked up from germline, CDR1 is KGHDR and CDR2 is SFDVKD. The CDR3 DNA is TGTGCCACCAGTGACCCTGGTCTGGGCTGGGGCTACAATGAGCAGTTCTTC. This gives the protein CATSDPGLGWGYNEQFF.

This clonotype came up once. The CDR3 DNA is TGTGCCAGCAGCCCGGGGCCGCAGAGCTCCTACGAGCAGTACTTC. It specifies CASSPGPQSSYEQYF. The chain joins TRBV3-1 to TRBJ2-7; the D call may be TRBD1 or TRBD2 (5 bases each). V was clipped by 4 bases and J by 0 bases, with 13 bases between them. Germline CDR1 is LGHDT and CDR2 is YNNKEL (reference sequence). This CDR3 spans 15 amino acids.

As concerns this clonotype: An end of the junction differs from the germline gene, which may be a read error. The chain employs TRBV20-1 and TRBJ1-1; maybe TRBD1 (5 bases). The CDR3 totals 13 residues. Germline values: CDR1 DFQATT, CDR2 SNEGSKA (reference sequence). This CDR3 is CSASLQANTVAFF. Here the CDR3 DNA reads TGCAGTGCTAGTTTACAGGCGAACACTGTAGCTTTCTTT.

The chain employs TRBV6-4 and TRBJ2-1; TRBD2 aligns across 8 bases. V lost 3 bases, J lost 5 bases, and 6 bases stayed unmatched. Germline V gives CDR1 MRHNA, CDR2 SNTAGT. The length of the CDR3 is 15 residues. CDR3 coding DNA: TGTGCCAGCAGTGAGGCCACTAGCGGCAACAATGAGCAGTTCTTC. This codes for CASSEATSGNNEQFF.

The chain employs TRBV28 and TRBJ1-2; 7 nucleotides agree with TRBD1. The CDR3 loop spans 13 amino acids. The germline gives CDR1 MDHEN, CDR2 SYDVKM. V shed 6 bases and J 8 bases; nucleotides not matched to a gene: 9. The CDR3 nucleotides read TGTGCCAGCAGCATTGGACAGGAAAGGGGCTACACCTTC. Protein: CASSIGQERGYTF.

The chain links TRBV6-2 or TRBV6-3 to TRBJ1-1; D not certain. From germline, CDR1 is MNHEY and CDR2 SVGEGT. The CDR3 has 13 amino acids. The ends were cut back, 5 bases at V and 1 base at J, with 8 bases in the middle. CDR3 amino acids: CASSHPPNTEAFF. The DNA of the CDR3 is TGTGCCAGCAGTCACCCGCCGAACACTGAAGCTTTCTTT.

The sample holds one count of this clonotype. The V call is TRBV12-3 or TRBV12-4, the J call TRBJ1-4; D may be TRBD1 (5 bases). Trimming left V 6 bases short and J 5 bases short, with 16 bases between. The CDR3 is 15 amino acids. The CDR3 sequence is CASSLGDRPNEKLFF. The DNA for the CDR3 is TGTGCCAGCAGCCTAGGGGATAGGCCGAATGAAAAACTGTTTTTT.

The chain is built from TRBV9 and TRBJ2-1; 11 nucleotides match TRBD2. V lost 0 bases to trimming and J lost 6 bases; unmatched junction nucleotides: 2. CDR3 length equals 15 residues. Per the germline V gene, CDR1 is SGDLS and CDR2 is YYNGEE. The CDR3 sequence is CASSVGLAGTNEQFF. The CDR3 DNA is TGTGCCAGCAGCGTAGGACTAGCGGGGACCAATGAGCAGTTCTTC.

This clonotype was seen only a few times. The V gene is TRBV12-3 or TRBV12-4, the J gene TRBJ1-6; TRBD1 matches at 10 bases. CDR3 length: 14 amino acids. Unmatched junction bases numbered 3, after V lost 4 bases and J lost 9 bases. The CDR3 region is CASSSGQGGSPLHF. In DNA, the CDR3 is TGTGCCAGCAGTTCCGGACAGGGGGGTTCACCCCTCCACTTT.

The genes are TRBV5-1 and TRBJ1-2; no firm D call. The V end was cut by 1 base, the J end by 8 bases, with 9 bases between. CDR1 SGHRS and CDR2 YFSETQ come from the germline V gene. The CDR3 is 12 amino acids. This CDR3 reads CASSLFGEGYTF. The CDR3, as DNA: TGCGCCAGCAGCTTGTTCGGTGAAGGCTACACCTTC.

In this sample, this clonotype turned up once. This chain uses TRBV5-1 with TRBJ2-3; 9 nucleotides agree with TRBD2. The ends lost 3 bases at V and 2 bases at J; junction bases unmatched: 1. From germline, CDR1 is SGHRS and CDR2 YFSETQ. CDR3 length equals 14 residues. Here the CDR3 DNA reads TGCGCCAGCAGCTCGGGACTAGCCACAGATACGCAGTATTTT. Protein product: CASSSGLATDTQYF.

This sequence joins TRBV27 and TRBJ1-6; TRBD1 might be the D (5 bases). The CDR3 covers 16 residues. In germline, CDR1 is MNHEY, CDR2 SMNVEV (reference sequence). Between the trimmed V and J ends, which lost 6 bases and 0 bases, there was a span of 12 bases. The CDR3 nucleotides read TGTGCCAGCAGGGGACGGATGAGCTCCTATAATTCACCCCTCCACTTT. It encodes CASRGRMSSYNSPLHF.

This clonotype was recorded a few times. V gene TRBV30 combines with J gene TRBJ1-1; D gene unclear. Germline CDR1 and CDR2: GTSNPN and SVGIG (reference sequence). The CDR3 has 14 amino acids. Trimming shortened V by 1 base and J by 2 bases, and 11 bases separated the two germline ends. This CDR3 reads CAWSAAPGNTEAFF. In DNA form, the CDR3 reads TGTGCCTGGAGTGCCGCCCCGGGAAACACTGAAGCTTTCTTT.

V usage is TRBV11-2 and J usage is TRBJ1-1; 7 bases are a match to TRBD1. V shed 2 bases and J 4 bases; nucleotides not matched to a gene: 16. The CDR3 extends over 18 amino acids. Germline loops: CDR1 SGHAT, CDR2 FQNNGV. The CDR3 DNA sequence: TGTGCCAGCAGCTTATTACCTTATAAACGACAGGGAATCACTGAAGCTTTCTTT. Translating it yields CASSLLPYKRQGITEAFF.

Regarding this clonotype: Relative to the germline gene, one junction end is altered; a read error may explain this. The V call is TRBV12-3 or TRBV12-4, the J call TRBJ1-4, with 12 bases aligning to TRBD1. The CDR3 loop spans 12 amino acids. As DNA, the CDR3 is TGTGCCAGCAGTTTCGGGACAGGGGGCCCCCTCTTT. This translates into CASSFGTGGPLF.

In this sample, this clonotype turned up a few times. The rearrangement joins TRBV27 to TRBJ1-1; D is unclear. The CDR3 spans 12 residues. Germline V CDR1 and CDR2: MNHEY, SMNVEV (reference sequence). The germline V and J ends were trimmed by 5 bases and 10 bases, with 14 bases remaining between them. CDR3 amino acids: CASSAYPPVAFF. The CDR3, as DNA: TGTGCCAGCAGTGCCTACCCCCCGGTAGCTTTCTTT.

The chain is built from TRBV5-6 and TRBJ1-1; perhaps TRBD1 as D (5 bases). Germline V lookup: CDR1 SGHDT, CDR2 YYEEEE. CDR3 length equals 13 residues. V dropped 0 bases and J dropped 10 bases, with 13 bases sitting between them. The CDR3 bases are TGTGCCAGCAGCTTGGGGCAGGGTAGGATAGCTTTCTTT. Protein product: CASSLGQGRIAFF.

The V and J genes are TRBV4-1 and TRBJ1-3; D remains unclear. Germline CDR1 and CDR2: MGHRA and YSYEKL. The CDR3 runs 14 residues. Trimming took 6 bases from V and 0 from J, leaving 9 bases between them. CDR3 DNA sequence: TGCGCCAGCAGATCGGCAGGCTCTGGAAACACCATATATTTT. It specifies CASRSAGSGNTIYF.